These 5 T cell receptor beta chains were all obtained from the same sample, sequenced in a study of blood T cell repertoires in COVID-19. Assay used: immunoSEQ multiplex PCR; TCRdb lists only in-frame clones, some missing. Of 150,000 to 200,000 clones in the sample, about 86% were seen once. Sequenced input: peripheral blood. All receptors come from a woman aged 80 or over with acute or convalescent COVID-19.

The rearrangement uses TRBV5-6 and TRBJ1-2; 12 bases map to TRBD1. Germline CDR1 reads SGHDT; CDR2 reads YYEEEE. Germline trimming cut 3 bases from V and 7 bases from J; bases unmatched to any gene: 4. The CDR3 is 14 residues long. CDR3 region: CASSWDRGRFGYTF. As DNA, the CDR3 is TGTGCCAGCAGCTGGGACAGGGGGCGTTTTGGCTACACCTTC.

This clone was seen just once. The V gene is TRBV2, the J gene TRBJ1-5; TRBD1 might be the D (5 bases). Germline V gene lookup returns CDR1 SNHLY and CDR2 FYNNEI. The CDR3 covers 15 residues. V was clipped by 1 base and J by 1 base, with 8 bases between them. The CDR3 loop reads CASSEVGLSNQPQHF. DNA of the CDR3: TGTGCCAGCAGTGAAGTGGGACTCAGCAATCAGCCCCAGCATTTT.

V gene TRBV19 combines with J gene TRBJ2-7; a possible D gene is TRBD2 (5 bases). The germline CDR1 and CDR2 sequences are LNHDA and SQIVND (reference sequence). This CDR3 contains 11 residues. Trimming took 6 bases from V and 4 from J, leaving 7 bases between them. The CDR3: CASRSGYEQYF. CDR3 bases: TGTGCCAGTAGGTCGGGGTACGAGCAGTACTTC.

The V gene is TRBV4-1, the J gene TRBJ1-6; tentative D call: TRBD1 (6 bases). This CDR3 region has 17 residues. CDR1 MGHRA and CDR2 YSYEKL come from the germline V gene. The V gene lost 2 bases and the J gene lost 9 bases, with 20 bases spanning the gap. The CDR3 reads CASSQPIQGPRGSPLHF. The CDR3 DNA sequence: TGCGCCAGCAGCCAACCCATTCAGGGTCCCAGGGGTTCACCCCTCCACTTT.

CDR3 nucleotides: TGTGCCACCAGTGATACCCCGGCAGGTGAGCAGTTCTTC. This translates into CATSDTPAGEQFF. The rearrangement links TRBV24-1 to TRBJ2-1, with D unresolved. The V end lost 3 bases, the J end lost 9 bases, and 11 bases lay between the germline ends. This CDR3 contains 13 residues. CDR1 and CDR2 (germline): KGHDR, SFDVKD.